This entry lists 6 T cell receptor beta chains sequenced from one sample in a study of T-cell memory formation after mild COVID-19. TCRdb itself ran the 5' RACE reads through MiXCR, one entry per CDR3 protein. The table records some 120,000 distinct CDR3 sequences, more than 15% of them present only once. The specimen was PBMCs or a T cell subset sorted from them (not recorded which). The receptors were gathered from an adult woman who had mild COVID-19 (a few samples of this study predate the infection). Cell type and time point are not known.

There are a few counts of this clonotype. V gene TRBV9 combines with J gene TRBJ1-3; 7 positions match TRBD1. Germline V gene sequence: CDR1 SGDLS, CDR2 YYNGEE. CDR3 size: 13 residues. V was clipped by 4 bases and J by 11 bases; unmatched bases: 9. CDR3 bases: TGTGCCAGCAGCCCCCAGACAGGGACAGCCATATATTTT. Amino acid sequence: CASSPQTGTAIYF.

The V call is TRBV20-1, the J call TRBJ2-1; D is possibly TRBD2 (5 bases). Trimming removed 4 bases at V and 8 bases at J, with 12 bases between. The CDR3 consists of 12 residues. CDR1 is DFQATT, CDR2 SNEGSKA, per germline (reference sequence). CDR3 sequence (DNA): TGCAGTGCTACCTGGACTGGGGATGAGCAGTTCTTC. Translation gives CSATWTGDEQFF.

This clonotype came up a few times. The V and J genes are TRBV5-6 and TRBJ2-1; D is undetermined. The length of the CDR3 is 15 residues. Germline V gene sequence: CDR1 SGHDT, CDR2 YYEEEE. Trimming pared 4 bases from V and 4 bases from J, leaving 15 bases between. The CDR3 DNA sequence: TGTGCCAGCAGCCTGGGTACCCACACGTACAATGAGCAGTTCTTC. Translated, it gives CASSLGTHTYNEQFF.

Here the CDR3 DNA reads TGTGCCAGCAGCGACACCGGGACAGGGAACATTCAGTACTTC. It codes for CASSDTGTGNIQYF. This chain connects TRBV7-9 to TRBJ2-4; 9 bases align to TRBD1. CDR1 and CDR2 from the germline V gene are SEHNR and FQNEAQ (reference sequence). The junction had 6 bases not matched to a gene; V was cut back by 5 bases and J by 7 bases. The CDR3 runs to 14 residues.

Many counts were recorded for this clonotype. The chain couples TRBV7-8 to TRBJ1-5; D remains ambiguous. CDR3 length equals 13 residues. V was shortened by 4 bases and J by 0 bases, with 4 bases between the two germline ends. CDR1 is SGHVS and CDR2 is FQNEAQ in the germline V gene. CDR3 nucleotide sequence: TGTGCCAGCAGCTATAATAGCAATCAGCCCCAGCATTTT. Translated, it gives CASSYNSNQPQHF. Variable domain in full (rest from reference TRBV7-8 and TRBJ1-5): GAGVSQSPRYKVAKRGQDVALRCDPISGHVSLFWYQQALGQGPEFLTYFQNEAQLDKSGLPSDRFFAERPEGSVSTLKIQRTQQEDSAVYLCASSYNSNQPQHFGDGTRLSIL.

This chain uses TRBV5-1 with TRBJ2-7; 8 bases fit TRBD1. Germline trimming cut 0 bases from V and 2 bases from J; bases unmatched to any gene: 4. This CDR3 has 15 residues. The germline V gene encodes CDR1 SGHRS and CDR2 YFSETQ. CDR3 DNA sequence: TGCGCCAGCAGCTTGGTGGAGACAGGGGCCTACGAGCAGTACTTC. It encodes CASSLVETGAYEQYF.